This passage covers 10 T cell receptor beta chains from one sample sequenced in a study of blood T cell repertoires in COVID-19. The protocol was immunoSEQ multiplex PCR, while the TCRdb copy is restricted to in-frame clones and leaves out a portion. The table includes 70,000 to 100,000 clones, around nine tenths detected once. The sample taken for sequencing was peripheral blood. The receptors come from a woman aged 60-75 years with COVID-19, enrolled during active disease.

This chain connects TRBV27 to TRBJ1-4; D is possibly TRBD1 (6 bases). V lost 3 bases to trimming and J lost 5 bases, with 10 bases between them. Germline values: CDR1 MNHEY, CDR2 SMNVEV (reference sequence). The CDR3 runs 14 residues. As DNA, the CDR3 is TGTGCCAGCAGTTTGGGAACAGGGAATGAAAAACTGTTTTTT. It specifies CASSLGTGNEKLFF.

About this clone itself: This CDR3 is also generated by other DNA sequences in the sample. The chain is built from TRBV7-9 and TRBJ2-5; weak D call: TRBD1 (6 bases). Germline values: CDR1 SEHNR, CDR2 FQNEAQ (reference sequence). The V and J ends lost 0 bases and 1 base respectively, with 12 bases between them. The CDR3 length is 16 residues. The CDR3 reads CASSLAVAGAQETQYF. The CDR3 nucleotides are TGTGCCAGCAGCTTAGCGGTCGCAGGGGCCCAAGAGACCCAGTACTTC.

J is TRBJ1-2 and V is TRBV12-5, with TRBD1 matching 8 bases. Germline trimming cut 1 base from V and 4 bases from J; bases unmatched to any gene: 8. CDR1 is LGHNT and CDR2 is FRNRAP in the germline V gene. This CDR3 region has 16 residues. This chain's CDR3 is CASGLAPGQVPYGYTF. CDR3 nucleotides: TGTGCTAGTGGTTTGGCGCCGGGACAGGTCCCCTATGGCTACACCTTC.

This clone appeared a single time. This chain connects TRBV4-1 to TRBJ1-5; 7 positions agree with TRBD1. Looked up from germline, CDR1 is MGHRA and CDR2 is YSYEKL. Trimming cost V 3 bases and J 7 bases; bases outside gene matches: 9. The CDR3 loop spans 15 amino acids. Written as DNA, the CDR3 is TGCGCCAGCAGCCAGCCTGACAGGGACGGGCAGCCCCAGCATTTT. Translating gives CASSQPDRDGQPQHF.

This chain joins TRBV7-2 and TRBJ2-7; the match to TRBD2 covers 10 bases. Germline trimming cut 5 bases from V and 3 bases from J; bases unmatched to any gene: 13. Germline CDR1 and CDR2: SGHTA and FQGNSA. CDR3 length: 17 amino acids. The CDR3 coding sequence is TGTGCCAGCAGCCAAAGGGTAGCGGGGGGAAACCTCTACGAGCAGTACTTC. It encodes CASSQRVAGGNLYEQYF.

This clone was seen a single time. The chain joins TRBV12-3 or TRBV12-4 to TRBJ2-7; possible D gene TRBD2, 6 bases. The ends were cut back, 5 bases at V and 6 bases at J, with 11 bases in the middle. This CDR3 spans 12 amino acids. In nucleotides, the CDR3 is TGTGCCAGCAGTGCCGGCGGGGTCGAGCAGTACTTC. Encoded protein: CASSAGGVEQYF.

This chain joins TRBV27 and TRBJ1-2; no definite D call. The CDR3 runs 13 residues. Per germline, CDR1 MNHEY and CDR2 SMNVEV (reference sequence). The V end was cut by 6 bases, the J end by 4 bases, with 12 bases between. In DNA form, the CDR3 reads TGTGCCAGCAGGCGTGGGCTCACCTATGGCTACACCTTC. This translates into CASRRGLTYGYTF.

The chain is built from TRBV5-5 and TRBJ1-3, with TRBD1 matching over 7 bases. V was clipped by 4 bases and J by 2 bases; unmatched bases: 6. The length of the CDR3 is 15 residues. Germline-derived CDR1 and CDR2 are SGHKS and YYEKEE (reference sequence). CDR3 in DNA: TGTGCCAGCAGCCCCTCGACAGGGACTGGAAACACCATATATTTT. It yields the protein CASSPSTGTGNTIYF.

The gene calls are TRBV7-8 and TRBJ1-6; D is unresolved. Trimming took off 1 base at V and 9 bases at J, with 13 bases between the two ends. This CDR3 spans 15 amino acids. Germline V CDR1 and CDR2: SGHVS, FQNEAQ. CDR3 nucleotides: TGTGCCAGCAGCTTAGATGAGGTGGCGGGTTCACCCCTCCACTTT. It yields the protein CASSLDEVAGSPLHF.

The J gene is TRBJ1-5, the V gene TRBV6-5, with D possibly TRBD1 on 5 matching bases. Germline assignment: CDR1 MNHEY and CDR2 SVGAGI. There are 13 residues in the CDR3. Between the trimmed V and J ends, which lost 10 bases and 5 bases, there was a span of 15 bases. The CDR3 sequence is CATLWGGHQPQHF. In nucleotides, the CDR3 is TGTGCCACCCTGTGGGGGGGTCATCAGCCCCAGCATTTT.